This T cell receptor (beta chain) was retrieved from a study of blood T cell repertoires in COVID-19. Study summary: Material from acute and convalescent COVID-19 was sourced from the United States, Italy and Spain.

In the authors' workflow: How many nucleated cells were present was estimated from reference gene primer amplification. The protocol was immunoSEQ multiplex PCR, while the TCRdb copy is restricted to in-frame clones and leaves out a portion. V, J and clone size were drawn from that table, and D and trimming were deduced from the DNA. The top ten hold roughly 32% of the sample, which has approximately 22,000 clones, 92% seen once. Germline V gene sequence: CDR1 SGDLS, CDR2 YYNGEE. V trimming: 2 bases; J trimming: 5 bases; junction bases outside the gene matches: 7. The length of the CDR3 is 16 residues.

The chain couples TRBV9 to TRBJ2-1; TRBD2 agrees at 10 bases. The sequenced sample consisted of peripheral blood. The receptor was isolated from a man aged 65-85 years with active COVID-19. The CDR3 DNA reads TGTGCCAGCAGCGTTACTAGCGGGAACGACCACAATGAGCAGTTCTTC. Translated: CASSVTSGNDHNEQFF.